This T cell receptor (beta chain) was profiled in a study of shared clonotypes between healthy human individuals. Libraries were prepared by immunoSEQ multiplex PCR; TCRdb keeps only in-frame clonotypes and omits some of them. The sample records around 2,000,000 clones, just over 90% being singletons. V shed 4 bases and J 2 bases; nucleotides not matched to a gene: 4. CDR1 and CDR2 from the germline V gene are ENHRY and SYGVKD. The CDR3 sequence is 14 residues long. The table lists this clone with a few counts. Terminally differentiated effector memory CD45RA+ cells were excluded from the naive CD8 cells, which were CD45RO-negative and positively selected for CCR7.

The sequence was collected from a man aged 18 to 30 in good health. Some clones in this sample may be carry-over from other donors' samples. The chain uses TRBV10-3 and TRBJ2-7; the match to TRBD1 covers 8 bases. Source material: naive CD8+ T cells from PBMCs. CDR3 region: CAISGKDRAYEQYF. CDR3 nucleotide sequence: TGTGCCATCAGTGGGAAGGACAGGGCCTACGAGCAGTACTTC.